Below are 32 T cell receptor beta chains sequenced from a single sample in a study of blood T cell repertoires in COVID-19. TCRdb keeps only in-frame clones here, not all; method: immunoSEQ multiplex PCR. The table records about 97,000 clones, approximately 87% of them present only once. The sample comprised peripheral blood. These receptors originate from a human donor in a cohort sampled during active COVID-19.

The V and J genes are TRBV19 and TRBJ1-1; D is perhaps TRBD1 (5 bases). This CDR3 contains 12 residues. CDR1 and CDR2 from the germline V gene are LNHDA and SQIVND (reference sequence). Trimming stripped 2 bases from V and 8 bases from J, with 9 bases between. The CDR3 nucleotides are TGTGCCAGTAGTATACAGGGATTCGAAGCTTTCTTT. It encodes CASSIQGFEAFF. The full variable domain, completed using reference TRBV19 and TRBJ1-1, is DGGITQSPKYLFRKEGQNVTLSCEQNLNHDAMYWYRQDPGQGLRLIYYSQIVNDFQKGDIAEGYSVSREKKESFPLTVTSAQKNPTAFYLCASSIQGFEAFFGQGTRLTVV.

The chain is built from TRBV7-2 and TRBJ2-7, with 8 bases aligning to TRBD2. Germline-derived CDR1 and CDR2 are SGHTA and FQGNSA. This CDR3 spans 15 amino acids. V lost 1 base, J lost 2 bases, and 4 bases stayed unmatched. The CDR3 loop reads CASSLGPAGAYEQYF. The CDR3 DNA reads TGTGCCAGCAGCTTAGGTCCAGCGGGGGCCTACGAGCAGTACTTC.

The J gene is TRBJ1-1, the V gene TRBV7-2; TRBD1 matches at 9 bases. V was clipped by 5 bases and J by 0 bases; unmatched bases: 7. This CDR3 has 16 residues. The germline gives CDR1 SGHTA, CDR2 FQGNSA. CDR3 protein: CASSLYRGPMNTEAFF. The CDR3, as DNA: TGTGCCAGCAGCCTATACAGGGGGCCCATGAACACTGAAGCTTTCTTT. The full variable domain, in which reference TRBV7-2 and TRBJ1-1 provide the parts outside the CDR3, is GAGVSQSPSNKVTEKGKDVELRCDPISGHTALYWYRQSLGQGLEFLIYFQGNSAPDKSGLPSDRFSAERTGGSVSTLTIQRTQQEDSAVYLCASSLYRGPMNTEAFFGQGTRLTVV.

This chain connects TRBV9 to TRBJ1-2; TRBD1 matches 8 bases. V lost 2 bases to trimming and J lost 3 bases; unmatched junction nucleotides: 0. Germline V gene lookup returns CDR1 SGDLS and CDR2 YYNGEE. This CDR3 has 13 amino acids. Written as DNA, the CDR3 is TGTGCCAGCAGCGTGACAGGGGACTATGGCTACACCTTC. Translated, it gives CASSVTGDYGYTF.

This sequence joins TRBV5-6 and TRBJ2-7; 8 bases are a match to TRBD2. This CDR3 spans 15 amino acids. J was trimmed by 0 bases and V by 3 bases; bases with no gene match: 5. Germline-derived CDR1 and CDR2 are SGHDT and YYEEEE. As DNA, the CDR3 is TGTGCCAGCAGCTCCGGGACTAGGGTCTCCTACGAGCAGTACTTC. Protein sequence: CASSSGTRVSYEQYF.

The chain employs TRBV4-3 and TRBJ1-1, with 9 bases fitting TRBD1. Looked up from germline, CDR1 is LGHNA and CDR2 is YSLEER. The CDR3 is 14 amino acids. V shed 0 bases and J 10 bases; nucleotides not matched to a gene: 6. The CDR3 is CASSQDNRGLGAFF. CDR3 nucleotides: TGCGCCAGCAGCCAAGACAACAGGGGGCTGGGAGCTTTCTTT.

The genes are TRBV6-4 and TRBJ1-4; the D is unclear. V shed 7 bases and J shed 0 bases, with 21 bases lying between them. Germline values: CDR1 MRHNA, CDR2 SNTAGT. CDR3 length: 18 residues. The CDR3 reads CASKGRVLVESTNEKLFF. Written as DNA, the CDR3 is TGTGCCAGCAAAGGGAGGGTATTGGTAGAGTCAACTAATGAAAAACTGTTTTTT.

V gene TRBV3-1 (or the pseudogene TRBV3-2) combines with J gene TRBJ1-6, with a tentative D call TRBD1 (6 bases). CDR3 length equals 17 residues. The V and J ends lost 1 base and 3 bases respectively, with 13 bases between them. The germline V gene encodes CDR1 LGHDT and CDR2 YNNKEL (reference sequence). CDR3 nucleotides: TGTGCCAGCAGCCAAGCCATCAGGGGAAGCTATAATTCACCCCTCCACTTT. Encoded protein: CASSQAIRGSYNSPLHF.

The V gene is TRBV6-1, the J gene TRBJ2-6, with no clear D. This CDR3 is 16 amino acids long. V was cut by 5 bases and J by 0 bases, with 11 bases left in between. The V gene's germline CDR1 is MNHNS and CDR2 SASEGT. The CDR3 loop is CASSQVVISGANVLTF. Here the CDR3 DNA reads TGTGCCAGCAGTCAAGTAGTTATCTCTGGGGCCAACGTCCTGACTTTC.

The chain joins TRBV6-2 or TRBV6-3 to TRBJ1-1; D possibly corresponds to TRBD1 (6 bases). The CDR3 is 13 residues long. Trimming stripped 5 bases from V and 8 bases from J, with 15 bases between. CDR1 is MNHEY, CDR2 SVGEGT, per germline. The CDR3 bases are TGTGCCAGCAGTCCGGACAGTCGTACGGAAGCTTTCTTT. This encodes CASSPDSRTEAFF.

V usage is TRBV5-1 and J usage is TRBJ2-7, with 8 bases fitting TRBD1. This CDR3 has 15 amino acids. Germline V gene data show CDR1 as SGHRS and CDR2 as YFSETQ. V was pared by 4 bases and J by 2 bases, with 8 bases of the junction left unmatched. CDR3 nucleotides: TGCGCCAGCAGCCCCACAGGGGGTATGGCCTACGAGCAGTACTTC. It is translated as CASSPTGGMAYEQYF.

This rearrangement joins TRBV5-1 to TRBJ2-1; TRBD2 aligns across 11 bases. Germline V gives CDR1 SGHRS, CDR2 YFSETQ. The CDR3 contains 15 residues. V shed 1 base, J shed 8 bases, and the junction held 5 bases outside the gene matches. CDR3 sequence: CASSLTSGSGYEQFF. As DNA, the CDR3 is TGCGCCAGCAGCTTGACTAGCGGGAGTGGTTATGAGCAGTTCTTC.

The rearrangement uses TRBV19 and TRBJ1-3; D gene unclear. The CDR3 spans 14 residues. Looked up from germline, CDR1 is LNHDA and CDR2 is SQIVND (reference sequence). Trimming left V 3 bases short and J 1 base short, with 7 bases between. The CDR3 reads CASSISGSGNTIYF. The DNA for the CDR3 is TGTGCCAGTAGTATTTCGGGGTCTGGAAACACCATATATTTT.

V and J are TRBV20-1 and TRBJ2-1, with D perhaps matching TRBD1 (5 bases). V was clipped by 4 bases and J by 9 bases, with 7 bases between them. Germline V gives CDR1 DFQATT, CDR2 SNEGSKA (reference sequence). The CDR3 sequence is 10 residues long. CDR3 DNA: TGCAGTGCTACCAGGGCTGAGCAGTTCTTC. Translation: CSATRAEQFF.

This clone was picked up one time. The chain couples TRBV7-9 to TRBJ1-2; no clear D gene. Germline CDR1 is SEHNR and CDR2 is FQNEAQ (reference sequence). The CDR3 sequence is 13 residues long. The V and J ends lost 6 bases and 7 bases respectively, with 15 bases between them. CDR3 in DNA: TGTGCCAGCAGACCCGACTCTTCGCGTGGCTACACCTTC. It encodes CASRPDSSRGYTF.

The chain recombines TRBV10-3 with TRBJ2-5, with D unclear. CDR1 ENHRY and CDR2 SYGVKD come from the germline V gene. The CDR3 extends over 14 amino acids. The V and J ends lost 4 bases and 1 base respectively, with 10 bases between them. The CDR3: CAISAAGVQETQYF. DNA of the CDR3: TGTGCCATCAGTGCGGCAGGCGTCCAAGAGACCCAGTACTTC.

This rearrangement joins TRBV6-5 to TRBJ2-3; perhaps TRBD2 as D (6 bases). Germline lookup yields CDR1 MNHEY and CDR2 SVGAGI. The CDR3 consists of 15 residues. V was cut by 9 bases and J by 6 bases, with 22 bases left in between. The CDR3 DNA sequence: TGTGCCAGTCGGAGGGAGGCCCCTTTCGGGGATACGCAGTATTTT. This codes for CASRREAPFGDTQYF.

J is TRBJ2-3 and V is TRBV3-1 (or the pseudogene TRBV3-2), with 9 bases aligning to TRBD2. V was clipped by 2 bases and J by 3 bases; unmatched bases: 6. The germline V gene encodes CDR1 LGHDT and CDR2 YNNKEL (reference sequence). The CDR3 contains 16 residues. CDR3 loop: CASSQSSGIATDTQYF. CDR3 DNA sequence: TGTGCCAGCAGCCAATCTAGCGGGATAGCAACAGATACGCAGTATTTT.

V and J are TRBV28 and TRBJ2-1, with 8 bases identical to TRBD1. Germline CDR1 MDHEN, CDR2 SYDVKM. The CDR3 sequence is 15 residues long. Trimming took 4 bases from V and 9 from J; bases not matched to a gene: 11. The CDR3: CASSSPQGGSFEQFF. In DNA form, the CDR3 reads TGTGCCAGCAGTTCACCACAGGGGGGAAGCTTTGAGCAGTTCTTC.

The V call is TRBV9, the J call TRBJ2-1; TRBD2 aligns across 11 bases. After removal of 0 bases from V and 0 bases from J, the junction contained 8 bases not matched to a gene. Germline loops: CDR1 SGDLS, CDR2 YYNGEE. The CDR3 consists of 19 residues. The CDR3 coding sequence is TGTGCCAGCAGCGTAGGTTTAGCGGGAGGGCCCAGCTCCTACAATGAGCAGTTCTTC. Amino acid sequence: CASSVGLAGGPSSYNEQFF.

The chain combines TRBV29-1 with TRBJ1-2, with TRBD1 identical over 8 bases. Germline V gene data show CDR1 as SQVTM and CDR2 as ANQGSEA. V dropped 4 bases and J dropped 4; count of bases not matched to a gene: 5. This CDR3 spans 13 amino acids. CDR3 amino acids: CSVAGGNSYGYTF. CDR3 in DNA: TGCAGCGTTGCAGGGGGCAATAGCTATGGCTACACCTTC.

The V call is TRBV6-2 or TRBV6-3, the J call TRBJ2-7; the D is unclear. V lost 3 bases and J lost 6, with 18 bases in between. This CDR3 region has 15 residues. CDR1 is MNHEY, CDR2 SVGEGT, per germline. The CDR3: CASSYLGKTLGEQYF. CDR3 bases: TGTGCCAGCAGTTATTTGGGCAAGACCTTGGGCGAGCAGTACTTC.

V usage is TRBV2 and J usage is TRBJ2-7; the match to TRBD2 covers 8 bases. V lost 7 bases and J lost 4; bases outside the gene matches: 15. This CDR3 comprises 16 residues. Germline lookup yields CDR1 SNHLY and CDR2 FYNNEI. Written as DNA, the CDR3 is TGTGCCAGCAAGGAGCGGGAGTACACCACGACATACGAGCAGTACTTC. As protein: CASKEREYTTTYEQYF.

This chain's CDR3 is CASSRGHRTEAFF. CDR3 coding DNA: TGTGCCAGCAGCCGGGGACACAGAACTGAAGCTTTCTTT. This chain links TRBV6-2 or TRBV6-3 with TRBJ1-1; tentatively, D is TRBD1 (6 bases). Germline CDR1 MNHEY, CDR2 SVGEGT. V was clipped by 6 bases and J by 5 bases, with 13 bases between them. The CDR3 has 13 residues.

The DNA for the CDR3 is TGTGCCAGCAGTTACGGGCACGAGCAGTACTTC. Translated: CASSYGHEQYF. V and J are TRBV6-2 or TRBV6-3 and TRBJ2-7; no firm D call. V shed 2 bases and J shed 5 bases, with 4 bases lying between them. The CDR3 is 11 amino acids. CDR1 and CDR2 (germline): MNHEY, SVGEGT.

This rearrangement joins TRBV6-4 to TRBJ2-1; possible D gene TRBD2, 6 bases. Germline values: CDR1 MRHNA, CDR2 SNTAGT. The CDR3 contains 16 residues. The V gene lost 0 bases and the J gene lost 6 bases, with 15 bases spanning the gap. The CDR3 here is CASSDSVGRSLNEQFF. The CDR3, as DNA: TGTGCCAGCAGTGACTCGGTCGGGAGAAGTCTCAATGAGCAGTTCTTC.

The rearrangement links TRBV3-1 (or the pseudogene TRBV3-2) to TRBJ2-1; 10 positions agree with TRBD2. V lost 0 bases, J lost 6 bases, and 5 bases stayed unmatched. This CDR3 is 16 amino acids long. Germline CDR1 and CDR2: LGHDT and YNNKEL (reference sequence). CDR3 nucleotides: TGTGCCAGCAGCCAAGACAGAGCGGGAGGGGGCAATGAGCAGTTCTTC. Protein sequence: CASSQDRAGGGNEQFF.

The chain couples TRBV7-8 to TRBJ1-1; TRBD1 might be the D (5 bases). Per the germline V gene, CDR1 is SGHVS and CDR2 is FQNEAQ. Trimming removed 0 bases at V and 0 bases at J, with 20 bases between. CDR3 length equals 19 residues. The CDR3 DNA follows: TGTGCCAGCAGCTTAGCCGACACTGGGGAGGGGCCCATGAACACTGAAGCTTTCTTT. Encoded protein: CASSLADTGEGPMNTEAFF.

The genes are TRBV6-5 and TRBJ1-3; possibly TRBD1 for D (5 bases). In germline, CDR1 is MNHEY, CDR2 SVGAGI. CDR3 length equals 14 residues. With 9 bases removed from V and 4 bases from J, the gap between germline ends came to 16 bases. The CDR3 spells CASSTRVSGNTIYF. As DNA, the CDR3 is TGTGCCAGTTCTACCAGGGTCTCCGGAAACACCATATATTTT.

CDR3 sequence: CASSMRDRDLYYEQYF. CDR3 in DNA: TGTGCCAGCAGCATGAGGGATCGGGACTTATACTACGAGCAGTACTTC. The genes are TRBV7-4 and TRBJ2-7; D possibly corresponds to TRBD2 (6 bases). V was trimmed by 5 bases and J by 3 bases, leaving 20 bases between them. Germline loops: CDR1 SGHVT, CDR2 SQSDAQ. This CDR3 is 16 amino acids long.

This clone was counted a few times. The chain links TRBV4-1 to TRBJ2-7; tentatively, D is TRBD1 (6 bases). The CDR3 consists of 16 residues. Germline lookup yields CDR1 MGHRA and CDR2 YSYEKL. With 4 bases removed from V and 2 bases from J, the gap between germline ends came to 18 bases. CDR3 amino acids: CASSRDAGTSPYEQYF. CDR3 DNA sequence: TGCGCCAGCAGCCGGGACGCCGGGACATCTCCCTACGAGCAGTACTTC.

V is TRBV28 and J is TRBJ2-7; 7 bases fit TRBD2. CDR1 MDHEN and CDR2 SYDVKM come from the germline V gene. The CDR3 loop spans 15 amino acids. V was pared by 6 bases and J by 5 bases, with 13 bases of the junction left unmatched. Here the CDR3 reads CASSPAAGVRNEQYF. The CDR3 DNA reads as TGTGCCAGCAGCCCGGCGGCGGGAGTCCGCAACGAGCAGTACTTC.